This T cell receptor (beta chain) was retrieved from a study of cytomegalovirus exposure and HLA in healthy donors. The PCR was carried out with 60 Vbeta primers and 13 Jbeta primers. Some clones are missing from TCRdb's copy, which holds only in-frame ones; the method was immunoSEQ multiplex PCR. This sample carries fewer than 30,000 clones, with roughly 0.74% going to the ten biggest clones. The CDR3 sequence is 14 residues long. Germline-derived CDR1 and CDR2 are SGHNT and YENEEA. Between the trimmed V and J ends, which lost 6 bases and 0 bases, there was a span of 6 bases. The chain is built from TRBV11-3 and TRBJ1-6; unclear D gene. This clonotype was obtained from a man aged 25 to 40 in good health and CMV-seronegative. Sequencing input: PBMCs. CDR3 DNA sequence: TGTGCCAGCAGACTGAGCTCCTATAATTCACCCCTCCACTTT. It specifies CASRLSSYNSPLHF. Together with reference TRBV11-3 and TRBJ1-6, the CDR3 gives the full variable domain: EAGVVQSPRYKIIEKKQPVAFWCNPISGHNTLYWYLQNLGQGPELLIRYENEEAVDDSQLPKDRFSAERLKGVDSTLKIQPAELGDSAVYLCASRLSSYNSPLHFGNGTRLTVT.